These T cell receptor beta chains were read from a single sample in a study of T cells after yellow fever vaccination. TCRdb re-called the 5' RACE reads through MiXCR, storing one row per CDR3 protein. The table lists some 600,000 distinct CDR3 sequences, around 12% of them singletons. The material was PBMCs, obtained on the day of the yellow fever booster vaccination. These receptors were taken from a man between 25 and 39 years old who received the YFV17D yellow fever vaccine. The CDR3 runs from the conserved cysteine through the conserved F or W. Fields, in order: J gene, clone size, D gene, V gene, CDR3 DNA, CDR3 protein. A D gene is named only where the DNA matches it firmly. Clone size is not always given. Where it is, it says once, few, many or a class for expanded clones.

j_gene: TRBJ2-1
abundance: few
d_gene: TRBD1
v_gene: TRBV6-2/TRBV6-3
CDR3nt: TGTGCCACCTCGGACAGGAGAGGTTACAATGAGCAGTTCTTC
CDR3aa: CATSDRRGYNEQFF

j_gene: TRBJ1-5
abundance: few
d_gene: NA
v_gene: TRBV12-3/TRBV12-4
CDR3nt: TGTGCCAGCAGTCGTCCCGACAGACGCCAGCATTTT
CDR3aa: CASSRPDRRQHF

j_gene: TRBJ2-7
abundance: NA
d_gene: NA
v_gene: TRBV6-2/TRBV6-3
CDR3nt: TGTGCCAGCAGTTACATCACAGCCTACGAGCAGTACTTC
CDR3aa: CASSYITAYEQYF

j_gene: TRBJ1-4
abundance: few
d_gene: NA
v_gene: TRBV3-1
CDR3nt: TGTGCCAGCAGCCAAGAAAGGTCTAATGAAAAACTGTTTTTT
CDR3aa: CASSQERSNEKLFF

j_gene: TRBJ2-3
abundance: few
d_gene: TRBD2
v_gene: TRBV5-1
CDR3nt: TGCGCCAGCAGACCCGAAGCGGGGCCCCCAGATACGCAGTATTTT
CDR3aa: CASRPEAGPPDTQYF

j_gene: TRBJ2-6
abundance: NA
d_gene: TRBD1
v_gene: TRBV4-3
CDR3nt: TGCGCCAGCAGCCATGGGACAGCTGGGGCCAACGTCCTGACTTTC
CDR3aa: CASSHGTAGANVLTF

j_gene: TRBJ1-4
abundance: few
d_gene: TRBD1
v_gene: TRBV6-2/TRBV6-3
CDR3nt: TGTGCCAGCAGAACGCCGGGACAGGCTAATGAAAAACTGTTTTTT
CDR3aa: CASRTPGQANEKLFF

j_gene: TRBJ2-2
abundance: few
d_gene: NA
v_gene: TRBV14
CDR3nt: TGTGCCAGCAGCCAAGTGGCGCGGGTAAACACCGGGGAGCTGTTTTTT
CDR3aa: CASSQVARVNTGELFF

j_gene: TRBJ1-2
abundance: NA
d_gene: NA
v_gene: TRBV7-2
CDR3nt: TGTGCCAGCACCAAGAGAGGTTCGACGGTAGGCTACACCTTC
CDR3aa: CASTKRGSTVGYTF

j_gene: TRBJ2-4
abundance: NA
d_gene: NA
v_gene: TRBV10-3
CDR3nt: TGTGCCATCAGTGAAGCCTTGTCCGGAAACATTCAGTACTTC
CDR3aa: CAISEALSGNIQYF

j_gene: TRBJ1-5
abundance: NA
d_gene: NA
v_gene: TRBV19
CDR3nt: TGTGCCAGTTTTGGACCCTTTTCCGGCTCCCAGCATTTT
CDR3aa: CASFGPFSGSQHF

j_gene: TRBJ2-5
abundance: few
d_gene: TRBD2
v_gene: TRBV24-1
CDR3nt: TGTGCCACCAGTTTAGCGGGAGTGGAGACCCAGTACTTC
CDR3aa: CATSLAGVETQYF

j_gene: TRBJ2-2
abundance: NA
d_gene: NA
v_gene: TRBV5-1
CDR3nt: TGCGCCAGCAGCGTCAGGGACTCCGGGGAGCTGTTTTTT
CDR3aa: CASSVRDSGELFF

j_gene: TRBJ2-7
abundance: few
d_gene: NA
v_gene: TRBV12-3/TRBV12-4
CDR3nt: TGTGCCAGCAGCCGAGGGGAAGAGCAGTACTTC
CDR3aa: CASSRGEEQYF

j_gene: TRBJ2-1
abundance: NA
d_gene: NA
v_gene: TRBV20-1
CDR3nt: TGCAGTGCCCGCGGGGACAAATACAATGAGCAGTTCTTC
CDR3aa: CSARGDKYNEQFF

j_gene: TRBJ2-7
abundance: NA
d_gene: TRBD1
v_gene: TRBV19
CDR3nt: TGTGCCAGTAGCAGGGGGGACAGGGTCTACGAGCAGTACTTC
CDR3aa: CASSRGDRVYEQYF

j_gene: TRBJ2-7
abundance: NA
d_gene: NA
v_gene: TRBV12-3/TRBV12-4
CDR3nt: TGTGCCAGCAGTTTCATCAACGGCCCCACCTACGAGCAGTACTTC
CDR3aa: CASSFINGPTYEQYF

j_gene: TRBJ2-7
abundance: NA
d_gene: TRBD1
v_gene: TRBV28
CDR3nt: TGTGCCAGCAGTTTAAGACTGGGAACAGGGGGCTACGAGCAGTACTTC
CDR3aa: CASSLRLGTGGYEQYF

j_gene: TRBJ2-4
abundance: NA
d_gene: NA
v_gene: TRBV25-1
CDR3nt: TGTGCCAGCAGTGAATGGGAAGTTAACATTCAGTACTTC
CDR3aa: CASSEWEVNIQYF

j_gene: TRBJ2-7
abundance: few
d_gene: NA
v_gene: TRBV5-5
CDR3nt: TGTGCCAGCAGCTCCTGGACCGAGGGGCAGTACTTC
CDR3aa: CASSSWTEGQYF

j_gene: TRBJ2-6
abundance: NA
d_gene: NA
v_gene: TRBV5-1
CDR3nt: TGCGCCAGCAGCTTGTATTTGACTGGGGCCAACGTCCTGACTTTC
CDR3aa: CASSLYLTGANVLTF

j_gene: TRBJ2-1
abundance: few
d_gene: NA
v_gene: TRBV4-3
CDR3nt: TGCGCCAGCAGCCAAGGGTACGCCTCCTTCTACAATGAGCAGTTCTTC
CDR3aa: CASSQGYASFYNEQFF